The 29 T cell receptor beta chains presented below share a single source sample, sequenced in a study of blood T cells in healthy people across ages. Alongside a J-beta primer mix, a sample-barcoded 5' primer served in a second PCR lasting about 7 to 12 cycles. TCRdb re-called the 5' RACE reads with MiXCR, one entry per CDR3 protein. The sample has roughly 900,000 distinct CDR3 sequences, more than 25% seen once. Sequencing was done on a sample of blood. Every receptor here comes from a woman of 80 years or more in good health.

The genes are TRBV5-1 and TRBJ2-1, with D perhaps being TRBD1 or TRBD2 (5 bases each). Germline V gene sequence: CDR1 SGHRS, CDR2 YFSETQ. The CDR3 consists of 16 residues. V lost 0 bases to trimming and J lost 6 bases, with 16 bases between them. The CDR3 spells CASSLGARARGNEQFF. In DNA form, the CDR3 reads TGCGCCAGCAGCTTGGGGGCCAGGGCGAGGGGCAATGAGCAGTTCTTC. The full variable domain, completed using reference TRBV5-1 and TRBJ2-1, is KAGVTQTPRYLIKTRGQQVTLSCSPISGHRSVSWYQQTPGQGLQFLFEYFSETQRNKGNFPGRFSGRQFSNSRSEMNVSTLELGDSALYLCASSLGARARGNEQFFGPGTRLTVL.

This clonotype was counted ten times or more. The J gene is TRBJ2-1, the V gene TRBV11-2; possible D gene TRBD2, 6 bases. V lost 5 bases to trimming and J lost 6 bases, with 26 bases between them. CDR3 length equals 18 residues. The germline V gene has CDR1 SGHAT and CDR2 FQNNGV. The CDR3 DNA reads TGTGCCAGCAGCCTAATTTCCGGCCTGCGGGATACAAGCAATGAGCAGTTCTTC. Residues: CASSLISGLRDTSNEQFF.

The chain couples TRBV6-5 to TRBJ1-5; TRBD1 matches 7 bases. This CDR3 region has 13 residues. V shed 6 bases, J shed 6 bases, and the junction held 5 bases outside the gene matches. The germline gives CDR1 MNHEY, CDR2 SVGAGI. CDR3 DNA: TGTGCCAGCAGGCAGGGGGTGGGTCAGCCCCAGCATTTT. It is translated as CASRQGVGQPQHF.

For this clonotype: A much larger clone differs by one base, so this may be a read error. The V call is TRBV6-2 or TRBV6-3, the J call TRBJ2-1, with D possibly TRBD2 on 6 matching bases. The CDR3 runs 14 residues. Per germline, CDR1 MNHEY and CDR2 SVGEGT. Deletions cut 7 bases from V and 0 bases from J, with 10 bases between. CDR3 nucleotides: TGTGCCAGCAATCCGGGGGACTCCTACAATGAGCAGTTCTTC. Its translation is CASNPGDSYNEQFF.

Remarks on this clonotype: One base away lies a much larger clone, so this may be a sequencing read error. The V call is TRBV27, the J call TRBJ2-7; 8 positions agree with TRBD1. The end of the DNA aligns better with TRBJ2-5, so the J call may be wrong. Germline V lookup: CDR1 MNHEY, CDR2 SMNVEV (reference sequence). This CDR3 has 15 residues. The CDR3 DNA follows: TGTGCCAGCAGAATCTCTGGGGGACAGGATTTGACCCAGTACTTC. It encodes CASRISGGQDLTQYF.

For this clonotype: A single base separates this from a much larger clone, so it may be a read error. The CDR3 loop reads CASSLWESSPEGETQYF. The CDR3 nucleotides are TGTGCTAGCAGCTTATGGGAGTCCAGTCCCGAGGGTGAGACCCAGTACTTC. V usage is TRBV7-7 and J usage is TRBJ2-5; D is possibly TRBD2 (5 bases). This CDR3 comprises 17 residues. CDR1 and CDR2 from the germline V gene are SSHAT and FNYEAQ (reference sequence). The full variable domain, its missing parts supplied by reference TRBV7-7 and TRBJ2-5, is GAGVSQSPRYKVTKRGQDVTLRCDPISSHATLYWYQQALGQGPEFLTYFNYEAQPDKSGLPSDRFSAERPEGSISTLTIQRTEQRDSAMYRCASSLWESSPEGETQYFGPGTRLLVL.

As for this clonotype: Given a much more abundant clone one base away, this may be a read error. The rearrangement joins TRBV6-2 or TRBV6-3 to TRBJ2-7, with a weak D call TRBD2 (7 bases). CDR3 length: 15 residues. V gave up 6 bases and J gave up 0 bases, with 15 bases separating them. Germline CDR1 is MNHEY and CDR2 is SVGEGT. CDR3 amino acids: CASRNGGPLSYEQYV. The CDR3 DNA reads as TGTGCCAGCAGGAACGGGGGGCCACTCTCCTACGAGCAGTACGTC.

This clonotype was counted at least ten times. The chain couples TRBV11-3 to TRBJ1-2; D is uncertain. V was pared by 5 bases and J by 0 bases, with 7 bases between. The CDR3 covers 13 residues. Germline V gene lookup returns CDR1 SGHNT and CDR2 YENEEA. CDR3 residues: CASSLSTNYGYTF. CDR3 bases: TGTGCCAGCAGCCTGTCAACTAACTATGGCTACACCTTC. Filled out from reference TRBV11-3 and TRBJ1-2, the complete variable domain reads EAGVVQSPRYKIIEKKQPVAFWCNPISGHNTLYWYLQNLGQGPELLIRYENEEAVDDSQLPKDRFSAERLKGVDSTLKIQPAELGDSAVYLCASSLSTNYGYTFGSGTRLTVV.

This clonotype was picked up a small number of times. A read error may explain this, as a much larger clone is one base away. The rearrangement uses TRBV12-3 or TRBV12-4 and TRBJ2-3; the match to TRBD2 covers 7 bases. The CDR3 extends over 14 amino acids. CDR3 nucleotide sequence: TGTGCCAGCAGTTCCGGACTAGAAACAGATGCGCAGTATTTT. Translating it yields CASSSGLETDAQYF.

The sample holds a few counts of this clonotype. This chain uses TRBV7-9 with TRBJ1-2; tentatively, D is TRBD1 (5 bases). CDR3 length: 14 residues. Germline-derived CDR1 and CDR2 are SEHNR and FQNEAQ (reference sequence). The V and J ends lost 5 bases and 4 bases respectively, with 14 bases between them. CDR3 sequence reads: CASSTREGTYGYTF. The CDR3, as DNA: TGTGCCAGCAGCACCCGAGAGGGGACCTATGGCTACACCTTC.

This clonotype was seen a few times. This may stem from a read error, because a much larger clone lies one nucleotide away. The rearrangement joins TRBV5-1 to TRBJ2-6, with D possibly matching TRBD2 (5 bases). V lost 2 bases and J 8 bases, leaving 17 bases between the germline ends. The CDR3 consists of 16 residues. Germline-derived CDR1 and CDR2 are SGHRS and YFSETQ. For the CDR3, the DNA is TGCGCCAGCAGCTTATCTCCGCCCCCCGGGACCAACGTCCTGACTTTC. It specifies CASSLSPPPGTNVLTF. Filled out from reference TRBV5-1 and TRBJ2-6, the complete variable domain reads KAGVTQTPRYLIKTRGQQVTLSCSPISGHRSVSWYQQTPGQGLQFLFEYFSETQRNKGNFPGRFSGRQFSNSRSEMNVSTLELGDSALYLCASSLSPPPGTNVLTFGAGSRLTVL.

This chain uses TRBV2 with TRBJ2-5; the D is unclear. This CDR3 is built from 12 residues. Germline V gene data show CDR1 as SNHLY and CDR2 as FYNNEI. Trimming took off 3 bases at V and 4 bases at J, with 6 bases between the two ends. CDR3 DNA sequence: TGTGCCAGCAGTGATTATCGAGAGACCCAGTACTTC. This codes for CASSDYRETQYF.

The chain joins TRBV11-2 to TRBJ1-1; no clear D. Trimming removed 7 bases at V and 2 bases at J, with 14 bases between. In germline, CDR1 is SGHAT, CDR2 FQNNGV. This CDR3 has 14 amino acids. CDR3 coding DNA: TGTGCCAGCACCCGACCCTCCGTCAACACTGAAGCTTTCTTT. Encoded protein: CASTRPSVNTEAFF.

In this sample, this clonotype turned up many times. CDR3 residues: CASSTRLARADTQYF. CDR3 sequence (DNA): TGTGCCAGCAGCACAAGACTAGCGCGTGCAGATACGCAGTATTTT. The V call is TRBV11-2, the J call TRBJ2-3, with TRBD2 matching over 8 bases. The CDR3 is 15 amino acids. The ends lost 5 bases at V and 4 bases at J; junction bases unmatched: 8. Germline CDR1 is SGHAT and CDR2 is FQNNGV.

This clonotype was seen ten or more times. The chain links TRBV20-1 to TRBJ1-2; D remains unclear. Deletions cut 3 bases from V and 6 bases from J, with 17 bases between. The CDR3 runs 14 residues. CDR1 is DFQATT and CDR2 is SNEGSKA in the germline V gene (reference sequence). CDR3 nucleotides: TGCAGTGCTAGTTACGGGCCAAGAAGTGATGGCTACACCTTC. It specifies CSASYGPRSDGYTF.

This clonotype has ten or more counts. This chain joins TRBV20-1 and TRBJ2-5, with 7 bases fitting TRBD1. Germline CDR1 DFQATT, CDR2 SNEGSKA (reference sequence). This CDR3 has 12 amino acids. V dropped 4 bases and J dropped 1; count of bases not matched to a gene: 0. The chain's CDR3 is CSATGGQETQYF. The CDR3 region has the DNA TGCAGTGCTACAGGGGGCCAAGAGACCCAGTACTTC.

This clonotype was seen repeatedly, ten times or more. V gene TRBV7-8 combines with J gene TRBJ2-6; no clear D gene. This CDR3 comprises 16 residues. Germline values: CDR1 SGHVS, CDR2 FQNEAQ. The V end lost 2 bases, the J end lost 0 bases, and 8 bases lay between the germline ends. The CDR3 is CASSLSGNSGANVLTF. The CDR3 coding sequence is TGTGCCAGCAGCTTATCTGGCAACTCTGGGGCCAACGTCCTGACTTTC.

This clonotype was picked up many times. The CDR3 nucleotides are TGTGCCAGCAGCCCAGGGACTAGCGGGGGTTATAAAGAGACCCAGTACTTC. It yields the protein CASSPGTSGGYKETQYF. This sequence joins TRBV6-2 or TRBV6-3 and TRBJ2-5, with TRBD2 identical over 14 bases. The CDR3 is made up of 17 amino acids. After removal of 6 bases from V and 3 bases from J, the junction contained 9 bases not matched to a gene. Germline CDR1 reads MNHEY; CDR2 reads SVGEGT.

This clonotype was seen only once. A much larger clone differs by one base, so this may be a read error. CDR3 sequence reads: CASSSRARGGGIQYF. The CDR3 DNA reads TGCGCCAGCAGCTCCCGAGCGCGGGGAGGAGGCATTCAGTACTTC. The genes are TRBV5-1 and TRBJ2-7, with a possible D match to TRBD2 (6 bases). The better agreement between TRBJ2-4 and the DNA end casts doubt on the J call. Germline CDR1 reads SGHRS; CDR2 reads YFSETQ. The CDR3 length is 15 residues.

The chain has TRBV7-2 and TRBJ2-7; D perhaps matches TRBD1 (6 bases). Trimming cost V 5 bases and J 2 bases, with 13 bases left between them. In germline, CDR1 is SGHTA, CDR2 FQGNSA. CDR3 size: 14 residues. CDR3 loop: CASSTPGHTYEQYF. CDR3 in DNA: TGTGCCAGCAGCACCCCGGGACATACCTACGAGCAGTACTTC.

J is TRBJ2-3 and V is TRBV5-1, with 11 bases matching TRBD2. With V trimmed by 3 bases and J by 3 bases, 6 bases remained unmatched. Germline V lookup: CDR1 SGHRS, CDR2 YFSETQ. The CDR3 spans 16 residues. CDR3 region: CASSSGLAESTDTQYF. DNA for the CDR3: TGCGCCAGCAGCTCGGGACTAGCGGAGAGTACAGATACGCAGTATTTT.

This clonotype was detected many times. The chain uses TRBV7-9 and TRBJ2-1; 11 nucleotides agree with TRBD1. Germline V lookup: CDR1 SEHNR, CDR2 FQNEAQ (reference sequence). This CDR3 spans 16 amino acids. V lost 5 bases and J lost 7; bases outside the gene matches: 10. CDR3: CASSPLPGQGVNEQFF. In DNA form, the CDR3 reads TGTGCCAGCAGCCCACTGCCGGGACAGGGGGTTAATGAGCAGTTCTTC.

In its sample, this clonotype was seen many times. The chain combines TRBV7-2 with TRBJ2-1, with 9 bases identical to TRBD1. Germline V gene lookup returns CDR1 SGHTA and CDR2 FQGNSA. Unmatched junction bases numbered 6, after V lost 5 bases and J lost 4 bases. This CDR3 is built from 15 residues. In nucleotides, the CDR3 is TGTGCCAGCAGCGCTGACAGGGGGGAATACAATGAGCAGTTCTTC. Translating gives CASSADRGEYNEQFF.

This clonotype was counted many times. V and J are TRBV7-2 and TRBJ2-3; D uncertain. This CDR3 has 15 amino acids. The V gene lost 2 bases and the J gene lost 0 bases, with 9 bases spanning the gap. CDR1 SGHTA and CDR2 FQGNSA come from the germline V gene. Here the CDR3 DNA reads TGTGCCAGCAGCTTACCGCAATCTAGCACAGATACGCAGTATTTT. Translated: CASSLPQSSTDTQYF. The whole variable domain, remainder taken from reference TRBV7-2 and TRBJ2-3, is GAGVSQSPSNKVTEKGKDVELRCDPISGHTALYWYRQSLGQGLEFLIYFQGNSAPDKSGLPSDRFSAERTGGSVSTLTIQRTQQEDSAVYLCASSLPQSSTDTQYFGPGTRLTVL.

Remarks on this clonotype: No conserved phenylalanine or tryptophan is present at the end of the CDR3, so a read error is the likely explanation. J is TRBJ2-5 and V is TRBV10-3; 8 bases are a match to TRBD2. The V segment lost 6 bases and the J segment 11 bases; nucleotides outside the gene matches: 11. Germline loops: CDR1 ENHRY, CDR2 SYGVKD. The CDR3 totals 13 residues. The CDR3 sequence is CAISGGAHYEQYY. The CDR3 DNA reads as TGTGCCATCAGCGGGGGGGCACACTATGAGCAGTACTAC.

This clonotype has ten or more counts. The chain links TRBV6-2 or TRBV6-3 to TRBJ1-2, with D tentatively TRBD1 (6 bases). The germline gives CDR1 MNHEY, CDR2 SVGEGT. The CDR3 runs 9 residues. The V and J ends lost 10 bases and 8 bases respectively, with 8 bases between them. The CDR3 spells CATGDGYTF. The DNA of the CDR3 is TGTGCCACAGGGGACGGCTACACCTTC.

This clonotype was observed a few times. The rearrangement joins TRBV7-9 to TRBJ1-5; a weak D match, TRBD1 (5 bases). Germline CDR1 and CDR2: SEHNR and FQNEAQ (reference sequence). V dropped 3 bases and J dropped 2 bases, with 14 bases sitting between them. This CDR3 spans 16 amino acids. CDR3 loop: CASSFGAPRGNQPQHF. The DNA for the CDR3 is TGTGCCAGCAGCTTCGGGGCTCCGAGGGGCAATCAGCCCCAGCATTTT.

V usage is TRBV7-2 and J usage is TRBJ2-7, with 8 nucleotides matching TRBD1. With V trimmed by 6 bases and J by 2 bases, 6 bases remained unmatched. The CDR3 has 14 amino acids. CDR1 and CDR2 (germline): SGHTA, FQGNSA. The CDR3: CASRRGQATYEQYF. As DNA, the CDR3 is TGTGCCAGCAGACGGGGACAGGCCACCTACGAGCAGTACTTC.

This clonotype was found a few times. The chain employs TRBV3-1 and TRBJ1-6, with TRBD1 matching 8 bases. V was clipped by 4 bases and J by 9 bases; unmatched bases: 5. The CDR3 is made up of 14 amino acids. CDR1 is LGHDT and CDR2 is YNNKEL in the germline V gene (reference sequence). CDR3 in amino acids: CASSLQGVGSPLHF. The CDR3 DNA reads as TGTGCCAGCAGCCTACAGGGGGTAGGTTCACCCCTCCACTTT.